The present T cell receptor (beta chain) was sequenced within a study of regulatory T cells in long-lasting Graves disease. The time point here: newly diagnosed GD, antithyroid drugs for less than 3 months. Following extraction of RNA from PBMCs, that RNA was used to make the TCR library. Trimming pared 6 bases from V and 5 bases from J, leaving 14 bases between. The CDR3 has 15 amino acids. The V gene's germline CDR1 is SNHLY and CDR2 FYNNEI. Both iRepertoire HTBI primers and Arm-PCR of CDR3 regions were used to build the TCR beta libraries. Each CDR3 protein is one row after TCRdb ran MiXCR on the multiplex PCR reads. The table shows 450,000 to 500,000 distinct CDR3 sequences, with 15% to 20% occurring only once. This sample also appeared in a second study, on T cells in Graves' hyperthyroidism and ophthalmopathy. That paper states: HTBI primers drove first-round RT-PCR of the TCR CDR3.

Here the sequenced sample was peripheral blood mononuclear cells (PBMCs), taken at new diagnosis, from a patient treated with antithyroid drugs. The TCR was taken from a man aged 35-49 years with Graves disease. The chain employs TRBV2 and TRBJ1-6, with a weak D call TRBD1 (6 bases). Here the CDR3 DNA reads TGTGCCAGCAGGATGGGGGCAGGGGATAATTCACCCCTCCACTTT. Residues: CASRMGAGDNSPLHF.